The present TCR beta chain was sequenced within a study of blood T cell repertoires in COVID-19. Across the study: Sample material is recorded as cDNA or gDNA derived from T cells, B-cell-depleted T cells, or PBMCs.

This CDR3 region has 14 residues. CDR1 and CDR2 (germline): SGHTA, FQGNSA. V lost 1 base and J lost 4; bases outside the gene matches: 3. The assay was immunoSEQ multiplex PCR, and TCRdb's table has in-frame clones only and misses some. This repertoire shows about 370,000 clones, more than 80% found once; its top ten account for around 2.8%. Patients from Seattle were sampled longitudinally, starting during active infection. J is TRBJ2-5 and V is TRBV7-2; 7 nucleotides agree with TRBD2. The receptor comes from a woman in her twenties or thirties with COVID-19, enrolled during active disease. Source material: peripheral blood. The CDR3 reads CASSLGTSVETQYF. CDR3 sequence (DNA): TGTGCCAGCAGCTTAGGTACTAGCGTAGAGACCCAGTACTTC.